Below, one T cell receptor (beta chain) is given with its context. V dropped 5 bases and J dropped 0 bases, with 17 bases sitting between them. This CDR3 has 17 residues. Germline V CDR1 and CDR2: MNHEY, SVGEGT. In terms of age and location, participants ranged from about 18 to 100 years and lived in about 25 US areas. What the recovered Cohort 3 donors had was two negative PCRs, clearance, or symptom resolution. The data originate from a study of blood T cell repertoires in COVID-19. As originally analysed: Estimation of nucleated cell counts was performed using reference gene primer amplification. Repertoires were generated with immunoSEQ multiplex PCR, while TCRdb's copy carries only in-frame clones and drops some. The D gene and trimming were derived from the DNA, and the V and J assignments and clone size from that table. The sample yields roughly 220,000 clones, about nine tenths seen once.

The TCR was taken from a woman between 25 and 40 years old who had recovered from COVID-19. This chain joins TRBV6-2 or TRBV6-3 and TRBJ2-4, with a possible D match to TRBD1 (6 bases). Source material: PBMCs or T cells enriched from blood (not recorded which). In nucleotides, the CDR3 is TGTGCCAGCAGTAGGGGGTCCCCGACGTTAGCCAAAAACATTCAGTACTTC. This encodes CASSRGSPTLAKNIQYF.